Listed below are T cell receptor beta chains from one sample, sequenced in a study of CD8+ T cells in alopecia areata. The data were produced by immunoSEQ multiplex PCR, yet TCRdb's version contains in-frame clones alone and is incomplete. The sample gives around 180,000 clones, approximately 57% of which show up once; just over 1% is in the top ten. Sequenced here: CD4+ T cells sorted from blood, sampled at week 24, from a patient treated with tofacitinib. These receptors all stem from a human donor with alopecia areata. CDR3s include the opening cysteine and the closing phenylalanine or tryptophan.

v_gene: TRBV4-3
CDR3aa: CASSPRLLDTQYF

v_gene: TRBV30
CDR3aa: CAWSEQAGEKLFF

v_gene: TRBV18
CDR3aa: CASSRQDNTEAFF

v_gene: TRBV10-3
CDR3aa: CAISESRNEQFF

v_gene: TRBV11-2
CDR3aa: CASSLGLAGSSYEQYF

v_gene: TRBV7-3
CDR3aa: CASSLSTGNNEQFF

v_gene: TRBV4-3
CDR3aa: CASSQSQGENEKLFF

v_gene: TRBV14
CDR3aa: CASRNRGGYEQFF

v_gene: TRBV30
CDR3aa: CAWSGASGNNEQFF

v_gene: TRBV4-3
CDR3aa: CASSQEQPTADSYGYTF

v_gene: TRBV25-1
CDR3aa: CASSEYRGQTTGELFF

v_gene: TRBV13
CDR3aa: CASSLGGSYEQYF

v_gene: TRBV10-3
CDR3aa: CAISAGSVTGELFF

v_gene: TRBV5-6
CDR3aa: CASSPRTEPKGYTF

v_gene: TRBV29-1
CDR3aa: CSAGLSRSSYEQYF

v_gene: TRBV25-1
CDR3aa: CASSPGRRSGANVLTF

v_gene: TRBV25-1
CDR3aa: CASTLGGGGKAFF

v_gene: TRBV7-2
CDR3aa: CASSASGTGIHEQYF

v_gene: TRBV5-6
CDR3aa: CASAEARFSYNSPLHF

v_gene: TRBV15
CDR3aa: CATSRAILSYEQYF

v_gene: TRBV30
CDR3aa: CAGTQDNTEAFF

v_gene: TRBV29-1
CDR3aa: CSVEGLALALTDTQYF

v_gene: TRBV6-5
CDR3aa: CASSYSVRGEPDTQYF

v_gene: TRBV29-1
CDR3aa: CSVGEQGNQPQHF

v_gene: TRBV4-3
CDR3aa: CASSQDLGGGNTEAFF

v_gene: TRBV7-6
CDR3aa: CASSLDGNQPQHF

v_gene: TRBV30
CDR3aa: CAWSPLIGEAFF

v_gene: TRBV6-5
CDR3aa: CASSPDRAYGYTF

v_gene: TRBV16
CDR3aa: CASSQSREGGYTF

v_gene: TRBV5-6
CDR3aa: CASSDNPYNEQFF

v_gene: TRBV29-1
CDR3aa: CSVGQGAYNEQFF

v_gene: TRBV10-3
CDR3aa: CATGRTGEAGELFF

v_gene: TRBV2
CDR3aa: CASNPDRATEAFF

v_gene: TRBV7-2
CDR3aa: CASSPQRGNSYEQYF

v_gene: TRBV25-1
CDR3aa: CASSGTGDTEAFF

v_gene: TRBV4-3
CDR3aa: CASSQVGNEKLFF

v_gene: TRBV5-6
CDR3aa: CASSAPLPGQGGNEQFF

v_gene: TRBV29-1
CDR3aa: CSVAGTGTADTQYF

v_gene: TRBV18
CDR3aa: CASSPIGLTAGNTIYF

v_gene: TRBV23-1
CDR3aa: CASSQLYRGSPQPQHF

v_gene: TRBV29-1
CDR3aa: CSGGGRETYEQYF

v_gene: TRBV5-1
CDR3aa: CASSRDTANYGYTF

v_gene: TRBV29-1
CDR3aa: CSVVGLAETQYF

v_gene: TRBV29-1
CDR3aa: CSVWDFGSPLHF

v_gene: TRBV4-1
CDR3aa: CASSQDYPPVGTQYF

v_gene: TRBV7-2
CDR3aa: CASSSDYLFGELFF

v_gene: TRBV30
CDR3aa: CAWSVGGGYTF